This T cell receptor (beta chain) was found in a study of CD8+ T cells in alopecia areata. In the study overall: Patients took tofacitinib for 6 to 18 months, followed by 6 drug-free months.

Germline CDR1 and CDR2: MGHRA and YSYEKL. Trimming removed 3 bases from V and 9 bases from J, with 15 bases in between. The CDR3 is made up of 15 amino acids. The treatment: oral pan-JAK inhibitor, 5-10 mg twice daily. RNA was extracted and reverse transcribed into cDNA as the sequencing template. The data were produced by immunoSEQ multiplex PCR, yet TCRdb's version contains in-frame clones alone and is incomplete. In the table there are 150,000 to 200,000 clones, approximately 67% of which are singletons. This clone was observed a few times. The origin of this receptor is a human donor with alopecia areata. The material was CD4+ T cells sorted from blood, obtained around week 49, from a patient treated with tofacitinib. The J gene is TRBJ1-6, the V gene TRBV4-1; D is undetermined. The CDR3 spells CASSQEAVMGSPLHF. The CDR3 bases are TGCGCCAGCAGCCAGGAGGCAGTAATGGGTTCACCCCTCCACTTT.